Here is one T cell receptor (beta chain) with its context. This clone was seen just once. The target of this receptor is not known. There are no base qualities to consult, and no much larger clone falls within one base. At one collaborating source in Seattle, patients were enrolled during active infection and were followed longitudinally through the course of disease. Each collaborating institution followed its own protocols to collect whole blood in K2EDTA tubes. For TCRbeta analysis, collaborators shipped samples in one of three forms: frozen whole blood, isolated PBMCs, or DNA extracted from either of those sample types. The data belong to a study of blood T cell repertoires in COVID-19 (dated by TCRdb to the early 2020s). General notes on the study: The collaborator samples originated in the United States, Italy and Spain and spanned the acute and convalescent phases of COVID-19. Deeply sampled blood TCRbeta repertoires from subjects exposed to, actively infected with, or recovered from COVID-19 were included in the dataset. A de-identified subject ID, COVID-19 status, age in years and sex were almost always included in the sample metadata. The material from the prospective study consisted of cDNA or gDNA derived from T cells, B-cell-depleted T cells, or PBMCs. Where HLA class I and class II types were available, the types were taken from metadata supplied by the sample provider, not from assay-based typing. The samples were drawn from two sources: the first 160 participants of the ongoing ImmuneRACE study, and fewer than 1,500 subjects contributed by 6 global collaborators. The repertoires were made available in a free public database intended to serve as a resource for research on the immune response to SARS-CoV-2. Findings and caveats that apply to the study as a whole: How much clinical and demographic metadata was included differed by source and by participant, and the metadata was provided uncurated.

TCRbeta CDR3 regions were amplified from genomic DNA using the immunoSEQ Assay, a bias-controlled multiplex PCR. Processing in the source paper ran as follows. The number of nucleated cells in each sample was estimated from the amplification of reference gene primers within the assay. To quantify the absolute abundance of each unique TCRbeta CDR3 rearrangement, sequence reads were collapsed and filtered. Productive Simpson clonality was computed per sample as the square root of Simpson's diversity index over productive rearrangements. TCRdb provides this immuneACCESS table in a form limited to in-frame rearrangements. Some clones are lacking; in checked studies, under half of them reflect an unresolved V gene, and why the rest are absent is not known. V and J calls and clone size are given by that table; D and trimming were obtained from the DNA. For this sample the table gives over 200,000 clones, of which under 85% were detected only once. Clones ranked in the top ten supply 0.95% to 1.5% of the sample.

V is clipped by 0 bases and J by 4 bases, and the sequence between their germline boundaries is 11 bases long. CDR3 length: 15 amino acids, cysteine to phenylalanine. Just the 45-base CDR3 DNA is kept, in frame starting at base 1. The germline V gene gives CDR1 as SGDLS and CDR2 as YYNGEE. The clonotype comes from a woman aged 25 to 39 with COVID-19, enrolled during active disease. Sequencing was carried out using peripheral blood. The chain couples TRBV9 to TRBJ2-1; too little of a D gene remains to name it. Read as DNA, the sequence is TGTGCCAGCAGCGTAGGGGCAGTAAGTTACAATGAGCAGTTCTTC. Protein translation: CASSVGAVSYNEQFF.